This T cell receptor beta chain came from a study of Ad26.COV2.S vaccination and SARS-CoV-2 variants (dated by TCRdb to about 2021). About the full investigation: TCRbeta repertoire sequencing served as the tool for gauging how specific and how broad the SARS-CoV-2-reactive T cell receptors were following Ad26.COV2.S vaccination. The TCR-sequenced set comprised approximately 32 samples: around 20 Ad26.COV2.S vaccine recipients, 5 placebo recipients and 8 SARS-CoV-2 convalescent individuals.

From cysteine to phenylalanine, the CDR3 is 15 amino acids long. CDR3 DNA only is kept here, 45 bases in frame from base 1. The germline V gene provides CDR1 SGDLS and CDR2 YYNGEE. The germline ends are 11 bases apart after V is trimmed by 4 bases and J by 0 bases. Notes on this clone: The clone's antigen remains unknown. No per-base quality is available; no much larger clone lies one base away.

The time point label, read with the paper, signifies: individuals recovered from natural SARS-CoV-2 infection. TCRbeta CDR3 regions were sequenced with the immunoSEQ Assay. After extraction, genomic DNA underwent amplification by bias-controlled multiplex PCR, followed by high-throughput sequencing. Turning to the authors' computational methods: To quantify the absolute abundance of every unique TCRbeta CDR3 region, sequences were collapsed and filtered. T cell fraction was estimated by normalization of TCRbeta template counts to usable DNA, with usable DNA being measured through amplification of reference genes present in all nucleated cells. Repertoire TCRs were annotated as SARS-CoV-2-specific when V gene, CDR3 amino acid sequence and J gene were exactly matched to a known reactive TCR set. The reference SARS-CoV-2 TCR set was derived from MIRA and filtered for enrichment in COVID-19-positive ImmuneCODE repertoires, a step that removed public or cross-reactive TCRs. Using the MIRA antigens, annotated TCRs were further analysed by specific ORF or by position within an ORF. Breadth was defined as the number of annotated unique rearrangements divided by the total number of unique productive rearrangements, and depth was defined as the summed frequency of the annotated unique rearrangements. Two-sided Wilcoxon rank-sum tests were applied when comparing TCR breadth between groups. Entries here come from immuneACCESS through TCRdb and include only in-frame sequences with V and J called. Some clones fail to appear in such tables; in the studies checked, an unresolved V gene covers under half of the shortfall, and the cause of the remainder is unknown. V and J calls and clone size follow that table, whereas D and trimming were derived from the DNA. The sample profile shows over 85,000 clones; around 80% of them were found once. The ten top clones hold roughly 17% of the sample.

Beyond this particular receptor, the publication reports: Ad26.COV2.S recipients had higher spike-specific TCR breadth than placebo recipients (P = 0.0014). Substantial breadth of spike-specific CD8+ and CD4+ T cell responses was reported after vaccination. The authors noted that total T cell responses may have been underestimated by the TCR breadth and depth analyses. Vaccine and placebo recipients had comparable non-spike TCR breadth, which fits with the vaccine containing only spike.

Here the sequenced sample was peripheral blood, taken after recovery from COVID-19. The receptor chain draws on TRBV9 and TRBJ1-3, with the D gene not confidently named. The origin of this receptor is a human donor who had recovered from COVID-19. DNA sequence: TGTGCCAGCAGCCCCCAAGCGCTCTCTGGAAACACCATATATTTT. Translated, this gives CASSPQALSGNTIYF.